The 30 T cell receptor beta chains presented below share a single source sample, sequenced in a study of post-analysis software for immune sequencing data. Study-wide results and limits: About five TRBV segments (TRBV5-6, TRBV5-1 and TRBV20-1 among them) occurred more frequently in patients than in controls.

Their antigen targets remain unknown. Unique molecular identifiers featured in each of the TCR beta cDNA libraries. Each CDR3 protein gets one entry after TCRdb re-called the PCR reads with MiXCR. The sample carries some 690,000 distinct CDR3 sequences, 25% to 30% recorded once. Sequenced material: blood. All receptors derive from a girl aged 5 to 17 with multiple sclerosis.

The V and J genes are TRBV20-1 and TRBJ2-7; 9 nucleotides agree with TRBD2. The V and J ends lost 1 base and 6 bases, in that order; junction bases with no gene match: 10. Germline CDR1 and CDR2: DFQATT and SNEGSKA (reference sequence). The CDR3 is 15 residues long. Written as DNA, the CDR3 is TGCAGTGCTAGAGCTCCTAGCGGGACTTCAAGCGAGCAGTACTTC. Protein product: CSARAPSGTSSEQYF.

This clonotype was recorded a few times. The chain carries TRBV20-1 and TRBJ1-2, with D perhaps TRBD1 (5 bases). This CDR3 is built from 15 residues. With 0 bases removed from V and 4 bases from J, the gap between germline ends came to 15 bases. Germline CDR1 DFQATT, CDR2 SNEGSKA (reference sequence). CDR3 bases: TGCAGTGCTAGAGAACAGGAGCTAGATAGCTATGGCTACACCTTC. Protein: CSAREQELDSYGYTF.

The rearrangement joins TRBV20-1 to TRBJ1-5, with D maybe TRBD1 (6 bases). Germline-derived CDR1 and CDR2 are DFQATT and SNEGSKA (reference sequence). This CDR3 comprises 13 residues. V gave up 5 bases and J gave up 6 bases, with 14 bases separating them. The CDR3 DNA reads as TGCAGTGCTCACCAGGGGTTTACTCAGCCCCAGCATTTT. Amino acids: CSAHQGFTQPQHF.

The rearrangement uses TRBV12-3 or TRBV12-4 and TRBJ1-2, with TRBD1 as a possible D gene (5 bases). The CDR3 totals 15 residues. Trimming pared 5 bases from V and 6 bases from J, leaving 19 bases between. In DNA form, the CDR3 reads TGTGCCAGCAGTACCGGGACCCCTTCAGAACATGGCTACACCTTC. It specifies CASSTGTPSEHGYTF.

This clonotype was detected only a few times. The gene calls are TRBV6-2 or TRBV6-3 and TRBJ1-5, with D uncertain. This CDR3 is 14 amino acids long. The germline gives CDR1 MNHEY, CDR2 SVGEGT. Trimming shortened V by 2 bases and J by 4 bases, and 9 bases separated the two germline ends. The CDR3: CASSYVTQNQPQHF. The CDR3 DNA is TGTGCCAGCAGTTACGTGACACAGAATCAGCCCCAGCATTTT.

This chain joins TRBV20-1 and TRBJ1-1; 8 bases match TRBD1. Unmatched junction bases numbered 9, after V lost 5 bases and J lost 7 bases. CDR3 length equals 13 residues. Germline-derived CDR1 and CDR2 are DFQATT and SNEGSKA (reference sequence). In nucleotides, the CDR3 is TGCAGTGCTTTTCGGACAGGGCGAGGTGAAGCTTTCTTT. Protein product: CSAFRTGRGEAFF.

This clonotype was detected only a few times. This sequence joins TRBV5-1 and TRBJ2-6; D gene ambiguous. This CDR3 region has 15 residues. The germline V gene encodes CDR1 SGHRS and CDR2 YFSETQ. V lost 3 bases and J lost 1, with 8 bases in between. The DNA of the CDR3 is TGCGCCAGCAGCTCGGCCCCATCTGGGGCCAACGTCCTGACTTTC. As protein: CASSSAPSGANVLTF.

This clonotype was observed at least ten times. In nucleotides, the CDR3 is TGTGCCAGCACCAATAATAGGAGGGGTCGCGAGCAGTACTTC. Translation: CASTNNRRGREQYF. V and J are TRBV6-6 and TRBJ2-7; TRBD2 is a possible D gene (6 bases). Trimming cost V 7 bases and J 6 bases, with 19 bases left between them. Germline lookup yields CDR1 MNHNY and CDR2 SVGAGI (reference sequence). The CDR3 extends over 14 amino acids.

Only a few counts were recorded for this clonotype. The CDR3 coding sequence is TGCAGTGCTAGTCTACAGCGGGGGATCGGGCGCACTGAAGCTTTCTTT. Translated, it gives CSASLQRGIGRTEAFF. J is TRBJ1-1 and V is TRBV20-1; weak D call: TRBD1 (5 bases). This CDR3 comprises 16 residues. Trimming removed 3 bases from V and 4 bases from J, with 21 bases in between. CDR1 is DFQATT and CDR2 is SNEGSKA in the germline V gene (reference sequence).

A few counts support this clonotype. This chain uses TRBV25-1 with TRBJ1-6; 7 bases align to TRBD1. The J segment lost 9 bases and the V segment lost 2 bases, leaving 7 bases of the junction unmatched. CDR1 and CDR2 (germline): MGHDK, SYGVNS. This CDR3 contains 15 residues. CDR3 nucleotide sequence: TGTGCCAGCAGTGAAGAGACAGGGTTCGGTTCACCCCTCCACTTT. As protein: CASSEETGFGSPLHF.

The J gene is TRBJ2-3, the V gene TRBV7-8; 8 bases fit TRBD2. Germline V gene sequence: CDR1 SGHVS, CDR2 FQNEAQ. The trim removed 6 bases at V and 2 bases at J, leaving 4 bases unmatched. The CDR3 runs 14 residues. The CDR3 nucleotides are TGTGCCAGCAGGGATAGCGGGACCACAGATACGCAGTATTTT. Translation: CASRDSGTTDTQYF.

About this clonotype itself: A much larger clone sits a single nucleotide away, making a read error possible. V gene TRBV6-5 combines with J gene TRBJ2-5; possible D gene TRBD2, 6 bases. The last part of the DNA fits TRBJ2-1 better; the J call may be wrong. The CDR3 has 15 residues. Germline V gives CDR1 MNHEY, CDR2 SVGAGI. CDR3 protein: CASSPRGLAEETQFF. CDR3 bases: TGTGCCAGCAGTCCTCGGGGGTTAGCGGAAGAGACCCAGTTCTTC.

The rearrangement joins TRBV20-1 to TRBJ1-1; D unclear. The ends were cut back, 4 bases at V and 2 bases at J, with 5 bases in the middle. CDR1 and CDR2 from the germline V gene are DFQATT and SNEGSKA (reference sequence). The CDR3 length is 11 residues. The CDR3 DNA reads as TGCAGTGCTACTATAAACACTGAAGCTTTCTTT. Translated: CSATINTEAFF.

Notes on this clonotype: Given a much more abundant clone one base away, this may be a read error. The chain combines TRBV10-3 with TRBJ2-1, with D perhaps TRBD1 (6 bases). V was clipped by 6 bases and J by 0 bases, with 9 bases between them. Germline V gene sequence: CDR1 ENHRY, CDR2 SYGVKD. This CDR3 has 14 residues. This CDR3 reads CAIRGDTSYNEQFF. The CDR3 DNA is TGTGCCATCAGGGGGGACACCTCCTACAATGAGCAGTTCTTC.

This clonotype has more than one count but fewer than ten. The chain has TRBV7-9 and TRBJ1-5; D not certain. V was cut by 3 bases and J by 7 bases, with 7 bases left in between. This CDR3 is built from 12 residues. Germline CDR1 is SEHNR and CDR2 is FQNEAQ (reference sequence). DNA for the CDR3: TGTGCCAGCAGCTTTCCTACCCAGCCCCAGCATTTT. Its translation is CASSFPTQPQHF.

The CDR3 here is CSVAGGVNYGYTF. CDR3 bases: TGCAGCGTTGCAGGGGGCGTAAACTATGGCTACACCTTC. The rearrangement uses TRBV29-1 and TRBJ1-2, with 8 bases aligning to TRBD1. J gave up 2 bases and V 4 bases, and 3 bases lay outside the gene matches. Germline assignment: CDR1 SQVTM and CDR2 ANQGSEA. This CDR3 has 13 amino acids.

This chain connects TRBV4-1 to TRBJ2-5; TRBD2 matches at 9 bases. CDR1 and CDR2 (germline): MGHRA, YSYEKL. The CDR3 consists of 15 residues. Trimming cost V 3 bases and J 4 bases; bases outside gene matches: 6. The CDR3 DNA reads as TGCGCCAGCAGCCACCTCCTAGCGGGAATAGAGACCCAGTACTTC. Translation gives CASSHLLAGIETQYF.

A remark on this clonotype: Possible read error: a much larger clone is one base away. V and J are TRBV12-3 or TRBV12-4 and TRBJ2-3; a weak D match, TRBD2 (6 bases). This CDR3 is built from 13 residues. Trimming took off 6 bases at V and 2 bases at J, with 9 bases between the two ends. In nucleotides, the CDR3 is TGTGCCAGCAGCAGGGAGGACACAGATACGCAGTATTTT. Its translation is CASSREDTDTQYF.

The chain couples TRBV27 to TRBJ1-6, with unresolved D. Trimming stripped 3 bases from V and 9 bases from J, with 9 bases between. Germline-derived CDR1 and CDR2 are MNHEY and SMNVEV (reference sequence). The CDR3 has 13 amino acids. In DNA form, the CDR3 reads TGTGCCAGCAGTTTGGCAAAGATTTCACCCCTCCACTTT. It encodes CASSLAKISPLHF.

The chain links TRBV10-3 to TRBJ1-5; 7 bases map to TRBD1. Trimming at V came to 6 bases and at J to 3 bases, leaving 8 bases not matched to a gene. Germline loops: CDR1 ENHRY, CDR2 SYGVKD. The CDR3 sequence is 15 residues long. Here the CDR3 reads CAISGDRSFNQPQHF. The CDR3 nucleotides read TGTGCCATCAGCGGGGACAGAAGTTTCAATCAGCCCCAGCATTTT.

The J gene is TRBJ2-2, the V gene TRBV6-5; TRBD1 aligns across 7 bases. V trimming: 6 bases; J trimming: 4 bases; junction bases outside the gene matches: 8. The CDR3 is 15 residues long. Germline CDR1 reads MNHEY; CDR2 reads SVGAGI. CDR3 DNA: TGTGCCAGCAGGGGGACAGACATCTTCACCGGGGAGCTGTTTTTT. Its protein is CASRGTDIFTGELFF.

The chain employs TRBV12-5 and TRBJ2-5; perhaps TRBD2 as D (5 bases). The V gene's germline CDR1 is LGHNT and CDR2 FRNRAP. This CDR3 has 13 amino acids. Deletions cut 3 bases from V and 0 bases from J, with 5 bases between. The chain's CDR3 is CASGFGDQETQYF. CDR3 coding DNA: TGTGCTAGTGGTTTCGGGGACCAAGAGACCCAGTACTTC.

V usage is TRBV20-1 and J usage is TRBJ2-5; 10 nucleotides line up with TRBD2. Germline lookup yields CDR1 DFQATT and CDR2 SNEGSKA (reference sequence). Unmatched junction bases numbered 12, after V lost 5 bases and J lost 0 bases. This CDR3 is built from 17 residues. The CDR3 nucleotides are TGCAGTGCTTCGAGCGGGGGGGCCACCATATACCAAGAGACCCAGTACTTC. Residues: CSASSGGATIYQETQYF.

The CDR3 DNA reads TGTGCCACAGCAAGGGCCTGGGGCACAGATACGCAGTATTTT. Translating it yields CATARAWGTDTQYF. The genes are TRBV24-1 and TRBJ2-3; D ambiguous. Per germline, CDR1 KGHDR and CDR2 SFDVKD. V was clipped by 10 bases and J by 1 base, with 14 bases between them. The CDR3 is 14 residues long.

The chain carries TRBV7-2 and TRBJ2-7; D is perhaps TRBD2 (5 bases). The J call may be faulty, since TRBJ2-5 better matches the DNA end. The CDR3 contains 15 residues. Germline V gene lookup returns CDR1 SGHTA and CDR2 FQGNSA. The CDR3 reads CASSFRAPREETQYF. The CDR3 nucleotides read TGTGCCAGCAGCTTCCGGGCCCCGAGGGAAGAGACCCAGTACTTC.

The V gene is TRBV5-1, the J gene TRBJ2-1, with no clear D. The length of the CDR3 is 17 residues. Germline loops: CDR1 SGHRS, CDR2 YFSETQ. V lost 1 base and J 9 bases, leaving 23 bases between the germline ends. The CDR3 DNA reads TGCGCCAGCAGCTTGAAGTGGAGTTTACCACGGGCTTTTGAGCAGTTCTTC. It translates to CASSLKWSLPRAFEQFF. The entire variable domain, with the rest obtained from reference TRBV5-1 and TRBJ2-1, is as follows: KAGVTQTPRYLIKTRGQQVTLSCSPISGHRSVSWYQQTPGQGLQFLFEYFSETQRNKGNFPGRFSGRQFSNSRSEMNVSTLELGDSALYLCASSLKWSLPRAFEQFFGPGTRLTVL.

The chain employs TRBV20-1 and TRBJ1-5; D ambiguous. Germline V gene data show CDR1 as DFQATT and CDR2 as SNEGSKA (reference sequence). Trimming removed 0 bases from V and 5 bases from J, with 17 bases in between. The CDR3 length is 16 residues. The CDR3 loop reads CSARDGRRGRDQPQHF. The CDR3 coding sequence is TGCAGTGCTAGAGATGGTAGAAGAGGGAGAGATCAGCCCCAGCATTTT.

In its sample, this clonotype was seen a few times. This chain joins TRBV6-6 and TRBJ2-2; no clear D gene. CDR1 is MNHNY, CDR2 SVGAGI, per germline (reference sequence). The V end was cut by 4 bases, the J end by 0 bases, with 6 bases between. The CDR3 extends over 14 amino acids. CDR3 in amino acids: CASSWVSNTGELFF. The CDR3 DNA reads TGTGCCAGCAGTTGGGTCTCGAACACCGGGGAGCTGTTTTTT.

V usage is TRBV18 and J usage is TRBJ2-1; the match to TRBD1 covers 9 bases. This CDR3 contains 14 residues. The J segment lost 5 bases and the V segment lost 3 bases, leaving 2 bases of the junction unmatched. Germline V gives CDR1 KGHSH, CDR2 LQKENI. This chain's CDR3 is CASSPDRGNNEQFF. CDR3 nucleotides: TGTGCCAGCTCACCGGACAGGGGAAACAATGAGCAGTTCTTC.

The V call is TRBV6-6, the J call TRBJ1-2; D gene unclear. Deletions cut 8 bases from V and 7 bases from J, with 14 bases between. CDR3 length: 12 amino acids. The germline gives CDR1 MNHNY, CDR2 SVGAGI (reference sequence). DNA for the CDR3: TGTGCCAGCGGTCCCCCGGAAGGTGGCTACACCTTC. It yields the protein CASGPPEGGYTF.